The 5 T cell receptor beta chains below were found in one sample sequenced in a study of OX40 agonist ivuxolimab in advanced cancers. Generated by immunoSEQ multiplex PCR, the TCRdb table keeps only in-frame clones and is missing some. The sample holds 90,000 to 100,000 clones, less than 90% seen once. The starting material was CD4+ or CD8+ T cells sorted from blood, obtained in a trial of the OX40 agonist ivuxolimab. Receptors were obtained from an adult with an advanced solid tumor such as melanoma, head and neck, liver or kidney cancer.

The chain carries TRBV7-8 and TRBJ2-1, with TRBD2 matching over 10 bases. The CDR3 has 16 amino acids. With 0 bases clipped from V and 9 bases from J, the junction kept 8 bases outside the gene matches. Germline values: CDR1 SGHVS, CDR2 FQNEAQ. The CDR3 protein is CASSLAESGRVAEQFF. Written as DNA, the CDR3 is TGTGCCAGCAGCTTAGCGGAAAGCGGGAGGGTAGCTGAGCAGTTCTTC.

The sample holds a few counts of this clone. The chain employs TRBV2 and TRBJ2-7; no clear D. CDR3 size: 14 residues. V lost 9 bases to trimming and J lost 0 bases, with 15 bases between them. Germline loops: CDR1 SNHLY, CDR2 FYNNEI. As DNA, the CDR3 is TGTGCCAGTAAGCTTGGCTTCTTCTCCTACGAGCAGTACTTC. Its translation: CASKLGFFSYEQYF.

The V call is TRBV5-1, the J call TRBJ2-7; 7 nucleotides line up with TRBD2. V trimming: 0 bases; J trimming: 6 bases; junction bases outside the gene matches: 3. Germline V gene data show CDR1 as SGHRS and CDR2 as YFSETQ. This CDR3 has 13 amino acids. The CDR3 DNA follows: TGCGCCAGCAGCTTGGCGGGGGGTTCCGAGCAGTACGTC. Translated: CASSLAGGSEQYV.

This clone appeared once. V usage is TRBV27 and J usage is TRBJ2-3; TRBD2 matches 9 bases. V dropped 10 bases and J dropped 1; count of bases not matched to a gene: 3. Germline CDR1 and CDR2: MNHEY and SMNVEV (reference sequence). This CDR3 is built from 13 residues. CDR3 residues: CATKREGTDTQYF. The CDR3 DNA reads TGTGCCACTAAGCGGGAGGGCACAGATACGCAGTATTTT.

The chain has TRBV5-6 and TRBJ2-1, with D tentatively TRBD2 (5 bases). The CDR3 spans 13 residues. In germline, CDR1 is SGHDT, CDR2 YYEEEE. Trimming left V 0 bases short and J 7 bases short, with 8 bases between. The CDR3, as DNA: TGTGCCAGCAGCTTGGATACGGGGAATGAGCAGTTCTTC. Its protein product is CASSLDTGNEQFF.